This T cell receptor beta chain was sequenced during a study of shared clonotypes between healthy human individuals. Study conclusions and caveats: Non-shared clonotypes displayed generation probabilities falling below those of clonotypes present in all four donors. The sharing of about 5% of naive CD4 clonotypes was seen across several donors.

None of the donors, who were healthy HIV-negative adults, had recently had acute infections or vaccinations. From CD4+ cells came CD45RA+ naive and CD45RA-negative memory subsets. The CDR3 has 13 residues. Looked up from germline, CDR1 is MNHEY and CDR2 is SMNVEV (reference sequence). J lost 3 bases, V lost 7 bases, and 2 bases had no gene match. A single count supports this clone. Its antigen is still unknown. Assay: immunoSEQ multiplex PCR; the TCRdb copy retains only in-frame clones and omits some. This sample has about 340,000 clones, with more than 60% found just once. The J gene is TRBJ2-5, the V gene TRBV27; 10 positions match TRBD2. The sequenced sample consisted of memory CD4+ T cells sorted from blood. Subset noted: CD45RA-negative fraction. The receptor was derived from a man between 25 and 39 years old in good health. CDR3 nucleotide sequence: TGTGCCAGCACTAGCGGGAGTAAAGAGACCCAGTACTTC. Protein: CASTSGSKETQYF.